These 29 T cell receptor beta chains were sequenced from one sample in a study of T cell responses to AZD1222 COVID-19 vaccine. Some clones are missing from TCRdb's copy, which holds only in-frame ones; the method was immunoSEQ multiplex PCR. The sample contains approximately 100,000 clones, around 96% of which appear only once. Specimen: peripheral blood, collected on day 0 of AZD1222 vaccination. These receptors originate from an adult in good health.

This clone was counted once. V usage is TRBV25-1 and J usage is TRBJ1-2; 7 bases line up with TRBD1. Trimming cost V 8 bases and J 6 bases; bases outside gene matches: 6. The CDR3 runs to 12 residues. Germline loops: CDR1 MGHDK, CDR2 SYGVNS. This CDR3 reads CASRGQNHGYTF. The DNA for the CDR3 is TGTGCCAGCCGGGGACAGAACCATGGCTACACCTTC.

This chain links TRBV28 with TRBJ1-1; D unresolved. Deletions cut 3 bases from V and 4 bases from J, with 15 bases between. CDR3 length: 15 amino acids. Germline CDR1 is MDHEN and CDR2 is SYDVKM. CDR3 amino acids: CASSFTGFEVTEAFF. The CDR3 bases are TGTGCCAGCAGTTTTACGGGCTTCGAGGTCACTGAAGCTTTCTTT. Together with reference TRBV28 and TRBJ1-1, the CDR3 gives the full variable domain: DVKVTQSSRYLVKRTGEKVFLECVQDMDHENMFWYRQDPGLGLRLIYFSYDVKMKEKGDIPEGYSVSREKKERFSLILESASTNQTSMYLCASSFTGFEVTEAFFGQGTRLTVV.

The chain employs TRBV6-1 and TRBJ1-1, with D hard to call. CDR3 length: 12 residues. Germline loops: CDR1 MNHNS, CDR2 SASEGT. V lost 6 bases and J lost 7, with 12 bases in between. The CDR3 coding sequence is TGTGCCAGCAGACCTACCACGGTTGAAGCTTTCTTT. Encoded protein: CASRPTTVEAFF.

V and J are TRBV13 and TRBJ1-5, with no clear D. Germline values: CDR1 PRHDT, CDR2 FYEKMQ (reference sequence). Trimming removed 0 bases from V and 2 bases from J, with 8 bases in between. This CDR3 contains 15 residues. The DNA of the CDR3 is TGTGCCAGCAGCTTAGGGGGCGAAGGCAATCAGCCCCAGCATTTT. This sequence encodes CASSLGGEGNQPQHF.

The chain joins TRBV6-2 or TRBV6-3 to TRBJ1-1; D gene uncertain. CDR1 and CDR2 from the germline V gene are MNHEY and SVGEGT. This CDR3 comprises 15 residues. Trimming took 7 bases from V and 5 from J, leaving 20 bases between them. The CDR3: CASTPETHRGTEAFF. CDR3 coding DNA: TGTGCCAGCACCCCCGAGACGCACCGTGGGACTGAAGCTTTCTTT.

The rearrangement uses TRBV5-4 and TRBJ1-3, with TRBD1 matching over 8 bases. V trimming: 4 bases; J trimming: 8 bases; junction bases outside the gene matches: 5. The V gene's germline CDR1 is SGHNT and CDR2 YYREEE (reference sequence). There are 13 residues in the CDR3. The CDR3 protein is CASSPDRAYTIYF. The CDR3 DNA is TGTGCCAGCAGCCCGGACAGGGCCTACACCATATATTTT. Looking up the rest from reference TRBV5-4 and TRBJ1-3 gives the full variable domain: ETGVTQSPTHLIKTRGQQVTLRCSSQSGHNTVSWYQQALGQGPQFIFQYYREEENGRGNFPPRFSGLQFPNYSSELNVNALELDDSALYLCASSPDRAYTIYFGEGSWLTVV.

This rearrangement joins TRBV5-1 to TRBJ1-4; TRBD1 matches 12 bases. From germline, CDR1 is SGHRS and CDR2 YFSETQ. V shed 6 bases, J shed 9 bases, and the junction held 9 bases outside the gene matches. CDR3 size: 15 residues. The CDR3 region is CASTLSGTGGQKLFF. The CDR3 DNA follows: TGCGCCAGCACCCTCTCCGGGACAGGGGGCCAAAAACTGTTTTTT.

The genes are TRBV13 and TRBJ1-1, with D perhaps TRBD1 (6 bases). Looked up from germline, CDR1 is PRHDT and CDR2 is FYEKMQ (reference sequence). The germline V and J ends were trimmed by 3 bases and 6 bases, with 11 bases remaining between them. CDR3 length: 13 residues. In DNA form, the CDR3 reads TGTGCCAGCAGCTTTATGGGGGCCTCTGAAGCTTTCTTT. Protein: CASSFMGASEAFF.

The rearrangement links TRBV4-2 to TRBJ1-6, with 11 bases matching TRBD1. The trim removed 4 bases at V and 10 bases at J, leaving 6 bases unmatched. The CDR3 covers 15 residues. Germline V gene lookup returns CDR1 LGHNA and CDR2 YNFKEQ. The CDR3 here is CASSPGQGAASPLHF. The CDR3 DNA is TGTGCCAGCAGCCCAGGACAGGGGGCGGCGTCACCCCTCCACTTT.

Comments on this clone: This CDR3 is also generated by other DNA sequences in the sample. V gene TRBV18 combines with J gene TRBJ2-5; D may be TRBD1 (6 bases). V was cut by 3 bases and J by 2 bases, with 7 bases left in between. The length of the CDR3 is 13 residues. Looked up from germline, CDR1 is KGHSH and CDR2 is LQKENI. The CDR3 nucleotides are TGTGCCAGCTCACCCGGACAGCAAGAGACCCAGTACTTC. It yields the protein CASSPGQQETQYF.

The chain couples TRBV7-9 to TRBJ1-5; D gene uncertain. This CDR3 spans 16 amino acids. V lost 1 base and J 0 bases, leaving 10 bases between the germline ends. CDR1 is SEHNR and CDR2 is FQNEAQ in the germline V gene (reference sequence). This CDR3 is CASSLVHGDSNQPQHF. DNA for the CDR3: TGTGCCAGCAGCTTAGTACACGGGGATAGCAATCAGCCCCAGCATTTT.

The chain couples TRBV11-3 to TRBJ2-1, with TRBD2 matching over 7 bases. The length of the CDR3 is 19 residues. The germline V gene has CDR1 SGHNT and CDR2 YENEEA. V lost 2 bases to trimming and J lost 3 bases; unmatched junction nucleotides: 16. CDR3 residues: CASSLFGGSAGEYYNEQFF. For the CDR3, the DNA is TGTGCCAGCAGCTTATTTGGGGGAAGTGCGGGAGAGTACTACAATGAGCAGTTCTTC. The whole variable domain, remainder taken from reference TRBV11-3 and TRBJ2-1, is EAGVVQSPRYKIIEKKQPVAFWCNPISGHNTLYWYLQNLGQGPELLIRYENEEAVDDSQLPKDRFSAERLKGVDSTLKIQPAELGDSAVYLCASSLFGGSAGEYYNEQFFGPGTRLTVL.

This sequence joins TRBV7-9 and TRBJ2-1; the match to TRBD2 covers 8 bases. Germline V lookup: CDR1 SEHNR, CDR2 FQNEAQ (reference sequence). The CDR3 covers 14 residues. Trimming cost V 4 bases and J 7 bases; bases outside gene matches: 6. The CDR3 DNA follows: TGTGCCAGCAGCTCCTGGGAGCGGGAGAATGAGCAGTTCTTC. The encoded protein is CASSSWERENEQFF.

In this sample, this clone turned up a few times. One end of the junction does not line up with germline, which may come from a read error. The DNA for the CDR3 is TGTGCCAGCAGCGCAAGGGACGGGCCTAGTTTCTTC. Protein sequence: CASSARDGPSFF. The chain carries TRBV3-1 (or the pseudogene TRBV3-2) and TRBJ2-7; the D call may be TRBD1 or TRBD2 (5 bases each). The CDR3 totals 12 residues. CDR1 is LGHDT, CDR2 YNNKEL, per germline (reference sequence).

This chain links TRBV19 with TRBJ2-2, with D possibly being TRBD1 or TRBD2 (5 bases each). The CDR3 runs 14 residues. The germline gives CDR1 LNHDA, CDR2 SQIVND (reference sequence). V dropped 2 bases and J dropped 6 bases, with 10 bases sitting between them. CDR3 protein: CASSIFTGPGELFF. The CDR3 coding sequence is TGTGCCAGTAGTATATTTACGGGGCCCGGGGAGCTGTTTTTT.

The chain carries TRBV2 and TRBJ2-3; D uncertain. The germline V gene has CDR1 SNHLY and CDR2 FYNNEI. The CDR3 totals 13 residues. Deletions cut 7 bases from V and 3 bases from J, with 11 bases between. CDR3: CASKARKTDTQYF. CDR3 sequence (DNA): TGTGCCAGCAAAGCCCGAAAGACAGATACGCAGTATTTT.

CDR3 in amino acids: CASSLTGANEKLFF. The DNA of the CDR3 is TGCGCCAGCAGCTTGACAGGGGCTAATGAAAAACTGTTTTTT. The chain recombines TRBV5-1 with TRBJ1-4; 7 bases are shared with TRBD1. The CDR3 runs 14 residues. Per germline, CDR1 SGHRS and CDR2 YFSETQ. Trimming removed 1 base from V and 3 bases from J; junction bases left unmatched: 0. Filled out from reference TRBV5-1 and TRBJ1-4, the complete variable domain reads KAGVTQTPRYLIKTRGQQVTLSCSPISGHRSVSWYQQTPGQGLQFLFEYFSETQRNKGNFPGRFSGRQFSNSRSEMNVSTLELGDSALYLCASSLTGANEKLFFGSGTQLSVL.

V and J are TRBV11-3 and TRBJ1-4; TRBD1 is a possible D gene (6 bases). The V end was cut by 1 base, the J end by 5 bases, with 11 bases between. The CDR3 spans 15 residues. The germline gives CDR1 SGHNT, CDR2 YENEEA. The DNA of the CDR3 is TGTGCCAGCAGCTTAGTCTGGGGGCAGAATGAAAAACTGTTTTTT. Protein: CASSLVWGQNEKLFF.

The chain has TRBV7-2 and TRBJ1-5, with D uncertain. Germline V CDR1 and CDR2: SGHTA, FQGNSA. The germline V and J ends were trimmed by 4 bases and 7 bases, with 11 bases remaining between them. CDR3 length: 13 residues. The CDR3 sequence is CASSSAFSQPQHF. The CDR3 coding sequence is TGTGCCAGCAGCTCGGCCTTTTCCCAGCCCCAGCATTTT.

This chain uses TRBV19 with TRBJ2-1; tentatively, D is TRBD1 or TRBD2 (5 bases each). With 3 bases removed from V and 9 bases from J, the gap between germline ends came to 12 bases. This CDR3 contains 13 residues. Germline CDR1 and CDR2: LNHDA and SQIVND (reference sequence). This CDR3 is CASSIRGPGEQFF. The CDR3 bases are TGTGCCAGTAGTATCCGGGGCCCAGGTGAGCAGTTCTTC.

The J gene is TRBJ1-1, the V gene TRBV7-9, with D perhaps TRBD1 (6 bases). CDR1 and CDR2 from the germline V gene are SEHNR and FQNEAQ (reference sequence). The CDR3 runs to 17 residues. Trimming pared 1 base from V and 1 base from J, leaving 16 bases between. CDR3 sequence: CASSLGQGGTSNTEAFF. The CDR3 DNA reads TGTGCCAGCAGCTTAGGGCAAGGGGGAACTTCGAACACTGAAGCTTTCTTT.

This clone was seen only once. The chain is built from TRBV6-1 and TRBJ1-2; the D is unclear. This CDR3 is 14 amino acids long. Germline lookup yields CDR1 MNHNS and CDR2 SASEGT. The V gene lost 2 bases and the J gene lost 7 bases, with 14 bases spanning the gap. CDR3 coding DNA: TGTGCCAGCAGTGAACTCATTGGTGGGTCTGGCTACACCTTC. It is translated as CASSELIGGSGYTF.

CDR3 loop: CASSQGRDTQQFF. CDR3 DNA sequence: TGTGCCAGCAGCCAAGGACGGGACACCCAGCAGTTCTTC. V usage is TRBV5-6 and J usage is TRBJ2-1; weak D call: TRBD1 (6 bases). V shed 4 bases and J shed 11 bases, with 16 bases lying between them. Germline CDR1 is SGHDT and CDR2 is YYEEEE. This CDR3 has 13 amino acids.

The rearrangement uses TRBV7-3 and TRBJ2-5; D ambiguous. The V and J ends lost 2 bases and 3 bases respectively, with 16 bases between them. The CDR3 extends over 16 amino acids. Germline V gene sequence: CDR1 SGHTA, CDR2 FQGTGA. This chain's CDR3 is CASSLDNQKGKETQYF. The CDR3 coding sequence is TGTGCCAGCAGCTTAGATAACCAAAAGGGAAAAGAGACCCAGTACTTC.

V and J are TRBV16 and TRBJ1-2; no definite D call. This CDR3 contains 15 residues. The V and J ends lost 0 bases and 4 bases respectively, with 12 bases between them. CDR1 and CDR2 (germline): KGHSY, FQNENV. CDR3 residues: CASSQSTDSAYGYTF. CDR3 DNA: TGTGCCAGCAGCCAATCGACGGATTCAGCCTATGGCTACACCTTC.

The chain has TRBV28 and TRBJ1-3, with no clear D. V lost 6 bases and J 4 bases, leaving 10 bases between the germline ends. Per germline, CDR1 MDHEN and CDR2 SYDVKM. The CDR3 consists of 13 residues. CDR3 nucleotides: TGTGCCAGCAGATTAGACACAGGAAACACCATATATTTT. Protein: CASRLDTGNTIYF.

V is TRBV7-9 and J is TRBJ1-2, with 7 bases fitting TRBD1. The germline V gene has CDR1 SEHNR and CDR2 FQNEAQ (reference sequence). The CDR3 is 13 amino acids. V shed 5 bases and J 4 bases; nucleotides not matched to a gene: 4. The CDR3 DNA is TGTGCCAGCAGCGATGGACAGGTCTATGGCTACACCTTC. Translating gives CASSDGQVYGYTF.

The V call is TRBV3-1 (or the pseudogene TRBV3-2), the J call TRBJ2-2; the match to TRBD1 covers 8 bases. Looked up from germline, CDR1 is LGHDT and CDR2 is YNNKEL (reference sequence). After removal of 4 bases from V and 4 bases from J, the junction contained 8 bases not matched to a gene. This CDR3 comprises 16 residues. The CDR3 sequence: CASSRLRGQGTGELFF. CDR3 nucleotides: TGTGCCAGCAGCCGGCTCAGGGGGCAGGGCACCGGGGAGCTGTTTTTT.

This clone was detected only once. CDR3 loop: CASSQFSSNTEAFF. The CDR3 bases are TGTGCCAGCAGCCAATTCAGTTCGAACACTGAAGCTTTCTTT. The V call is TRBV16, the J call TRBJ1-1, with D uncertain. The germline CDR1 and CDR2 sequences are KGHSY and FQNENV. The germline V and J ends were trimmed by 1 base and 1 base, with 7 bases remaining between them. The length of the CDR3 is 14 residues.